This T cell receptor beta chain came from a study of T cell responses to AZD1222 COVID-19 vaccine. Clones were read by immunoSEQ multiplex PCR, and TCRdb kept only the in-frame ones, dropping some. The table includes over 85,000 clones, 84% detected once. Germline V gene sequence: CDR1 SGHVS, CDR2 FQNEAQ. The CDR3 loop spans 17 amino acids. After removal of 5 bases from V and 5 bases from J, the junction contained 9 bases not matched to a gene. Study outcomes and limitations: Spike as a whole was targeted by vaccine-associated CD4 TCRs, dominant at 160-218 and 743-854. Spike-specific TCR breadth and depth went up after people got two AZD1222 doses.

On this clone: The antigen remains undetermined.

Here the sequenced sample was peripheral blood, taken 28 days after the second AZD1222 dose. V is TRBV7-8 and J is TRBJ2-5; TRBD2 aligns across 15 bases. This receptor was identified in an adult who received the AZD1222 COVID-19 vaccine. The CDR3 loop reads CASSARTSGRAVETQYF. In DNA, the CDR3 is TGTGCCAGCAGCGCCCGGACTAGCGGGAGGGCCGTGGAGACCCAGTACTTC.